This T cell receptor beta chain stems from a study of cytomegalovirus exposure and HLA in healthy donors. The CDR3 is made up of 16 amino acids. V lost 1 base, J lost 2 bases, and 4 bases stayed unmatched. Germline CDR1 SGHDN, CDR2 FVKESK. Both 60 Vbeta primers and 13 Jbeta primers went into the PCR. Clones were read by immunoSEQ multiplex PCR, and TCRdb kept only the in-frame ones, dropping some. Altogether roughly 180,000 clones are present, about 80% being singletons, with the ten largest covering 6% to 7.5%. The receptor's source is a man aged 30 to 45 in good health and CMV-seropositive. The chain links TRBV14 to TRBJ2-5; TRBD1 aligns across 10 bases. Sequences were obtained from PBMCs. In DNA, the CDR3 is TGTGCCAGCAGCCAAGTCGGGACAGGGGTTCAAGAGACCCAGTACTTC. Amino acids: CASSQVGTGVQETQYF. Complete variable domain (other parts from reference TRBV14 and TRBJ2-5): EAGVTQFPSHSVIEKGQTVTLRCDPISGHDNLYWYRRVMGKEIKFLLHFVKESKQDESGMPNNRFLAERTGGTYSTLKVQPAELEDSGVYFCASSQVGTGVQETQYFGPGTRLLVL.